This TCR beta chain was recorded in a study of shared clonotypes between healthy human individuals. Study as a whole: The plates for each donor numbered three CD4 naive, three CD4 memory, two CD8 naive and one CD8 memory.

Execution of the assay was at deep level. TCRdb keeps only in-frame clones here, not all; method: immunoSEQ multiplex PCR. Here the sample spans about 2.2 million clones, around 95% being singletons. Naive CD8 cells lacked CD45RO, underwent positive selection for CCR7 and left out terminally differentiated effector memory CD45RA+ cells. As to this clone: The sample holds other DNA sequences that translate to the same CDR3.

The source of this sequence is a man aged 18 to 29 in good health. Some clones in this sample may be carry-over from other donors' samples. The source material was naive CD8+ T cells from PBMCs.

This CDR3 is CASSPPGLAGVPDTQYF. In DNA form, the CDR3 reads TGTGCCAGCTCACCCCCGGGACTAGCGGGAGTCCCAGATACGCAGTATTTT. The V gene is TRBV18, the J gene TRBJ2-3, with 14 bases aligning to TRBD2. With V trimmed by 3 bases and J by 4 bases, 6 bases remained unmatched. CDR1 and CDR2 (germline): KGHSH, LQKENI. This CDR3 is built from 17 residues.